The rows below give T cell receptor beta chains drawn from one sample of a study of molecular identifiers for immune sequencing clone quantification. TCRdb re-analysed the PCR reads in MiXCR, keeping a single row per CDR3 protein. The sample holds about 330,000 distinct CDR3 sequences, roughly 23% seen once. The specimen was naive CD8+ T cells from blood, with Jurkat cell RNA spiked in. The receptors come from a human donor in good health. Some libraries in this study had Jurkat cell RNA spiked in. CDR3s include the opening cysteine and the closing phenylalanine or tryptophan. D genes are given only for firm matches. Clone size appears in some rows only: once, few, many, or a class for an expanded clone.

>TRBV20-1|TRBJ2-7|NA|NA
CSASIGRDGRLIPAYEQYF
TGCAGTGCAAGTATTGGACGGGATGGACGGTTAATTCCAGCCTACGAGCAGTACTTC
>TRBV21-1|TRBJ1-2|NA|NA
CASSTLPIMRGLSNYGYTF
TGTGCCAGCAGCACCCTACCCATCATGAGGGGATTGTCGAACTATGGCTACACCTTC
>TRBV7-9|TRBJ2-2|NA|NA
CASSSGASSNTGELFF
TGTGCCAGCAGCTCCGGGGCTAGCTCGAACACCGGGGAGCTGTTTTTT
>TRBV29-1|TRBJ1-5|NA|many
CSVPVLLAGKHSNQPQHF
TGCAGCGTGCCAGTGTTACTCGCGGGGAAACATAGCAATCAGCCCCAGCATTTT
>TRBV6-1|TRBJ2-2|NA|NA
CASSEDAANTGELFF
TGTGCCAGCAGTGAGGATGCAGCGAACACCGGGGAGCTGTTTTTT
>TRBV2|TRBJ2-1|TRBD1|many
CASSGQGHEQFF
TGTGCCAGCAGTGGACAGGGGCATGAGCAGTTCTTC
>TRBV11-2|TRBJ2-7|NA|NA
CASSIQGHEQYF
TGTGCCAGCAGCATACAGGGCCACGAGCAGTACTTC
>TRBV4-3|TRBJ1-6|NA|few
CASSQGLDSPLHF
TGCGCCAGCAGCCAAGGACTGGATTCACCCCTCCACTTT
>TRBV6-5|TRBJ2-2|NA|NA
CASSYLYTGELFF
TGTGCCAGCAGTTACCTTTACACCGGGGAGCTGTTTTTT
>TRBV6-5|TRBJ2-7|NA|many
CASSYGPPREQYF
TGTGCCAGCAGTTACGGCCCCCCTCGGGAGCAGTACTTC
>TRBV19|TRBJ2-7|NA|many
CATSPGYEQYF
TGTGCCACCTCCCCCGGATACGAGCAGTACTTC
>TRBV5-1|TRBJ2-5|NA|NA
CASSSGQIQATQYF
TGCGCCAGCAGCTCCGGACAGATTCAAGCGACCCAGTACTTC
>TRBV12-3/TRBV12-4|TRBJ2-2|TRBD1|few
CASSASGTGWAGELFF
TGTGCCAGCAGTGCCTCCGGGACAGGGTGGGCCGGGGAGCTGTTTTTT
>TRBV5-1|TRBJ2-7|TRBD1|NA
CASSYYHGTGYEQCF
TGCGCCAGCAGCTACTACCATGGGACAGGCTACGAGCAGTGCTTC
>TRBV5-4|TRBJ2-3|NA|many
CASSLGGGWGTDTQYF
TGTGCCAGCAGCTTAGGAGGAGGATGGGGCACAGATACGCAGTATTTT
>TRBV4-1|TRBJ2-7|NA|many
CASSQGGYYEQYF
TGCGCCAGCAGCCAAGGAGGGTACTACGAGCAGTACTTC
>TRBV6-2/TRBV6-3|TRBJ1-5|TRBD1|NA
CASSDDGTGSSPQHF
TGTGCCAGCAGTGATGACGGGACAGGCTCCTCGCCCCAGCATTTT
>TRBV2|TRBJ2-5|TRBD1|NA
CASSEWDRQETQYF
TGTGCCAGCAGTGAGTGGGACAGACAAGAGACCCAGTACTTC
>TRBV3-1|TRBJ1-1|NA|NA
CASSQDLLGDTEAFF
TGTGCCAGCAGCCAAGATCTCTTGGGGGACACTGAAGCTTTCTTT